This T cell receptor (beta chain) stems from a study of response to subunit inactivated influenza vaccine. Study conclusions and caveats: The authors suggested that every seasonal influenza vaccination recruits few new T cells.

One entry per CDR3 protein results from TCRdb running MiXCR on the RT-PCR reads. The sample holds under 950,000 distinct CDR3 sequences; approximately 22% are singletons and the top ten take roughly a tenth. In regard to this clonotype: The antigen remains undetermined.

The sequencing used PBMCs from blood, collected approximately 5 days after vaccination. This receptor was identified in a man aged 45 to 65 who received an inactivated influenza vaccine.

The CDR3 region has the DNA TGTGCCAGCAGGACACCAACTAGCGGGTTCTCCTACAATGAGCAGTTCTTC. Its translation is CASRTPTSGFSYNEQFF. J is TRBJ2-1 and V is TRBV2, with 9 bases identical to TRBD2. Per the germline V gene, CDR1 is SNHLY and CDR2 is FYNNEI. J lost 0 bases, V lost 6 bases, and 9 bases had no gene match. CDR3 size: 17 residues.